This TCR beta chain was found in a study of graft-versus-host responses after intestinal transplantation. As for the study in general: Recipients got multivisceral, liver-intestinal, or isolated intestinal transplants. Each patient got anti-thymocyte globulin induction, then tacrolimus and steroids for roughly 3 years. General study findings and limits: Early after transplant, HvG clones declined as circulating GvH clones peaked. Recipient marrow showed GvH clones, some seen first in ileum or blood.

The count of this clone is one. Antigen specificity is unknown. Profiling relied on immunoSEQ multiplex PCR, and the TCRdb table lists in-frame clones only, not all of them. The sample includes about 120,000 clones, 90% to 95% seen only once; the top ten take 0.23%. The ends were cut back, 0 bases at V and 8 bases at J, with 8 bases in the middle. Looked up from germline, CDR1 is SGDLS and CDR2 is YYNGEE. CDR3 size: 13 residues. This TCR was sampled from a human donor who was the organ donor for an intestinal transplant. The rearrangement uses TRBV9 and TRBJ2-2; D ambiguous. Sequenced here: unstimulated CD4+ T cells sorted from spleen or lymph node cells, sampled before transplant. CDR3 amino acids: CASSVVVSGELFF. CDR3 bases: TGTGCCAGCAGCGTAGTAGTGTCGGGGGAGCTGTTTTTT.